Listed below are T cell receptor beta chains from one sample, sequenced in a study of T-cell memory formation after mild COVID-19. TCRdb fed the 5' RACE reads into MiXCR, producing one record per CDR3 protein. The sample holds about 130,000 distinct CDR3 sequences; roughly 6.2% are singletons and the top ten take 2% to 2.5%. The sample taken for sequencing was PBMCs or a T cell subset sorted from them (not recorded which). Source of these receptors: an adult woman who had mild COVID-19 (a few samples of this study predate the infection). Cell type and time point are not known. Each CDR3 is given with its conserved first and last residue. A D gene is named only where the DNA matches it firmly. The size entry is marked missing in some rows and otherwise reads once, few, many or a size class.

V gene	clone size	J gene	D gene	CDR3 DNA	CDR3 protein
TRBV12-3/TRBV12-4	many	TRBJ2-7	TRBD1	TGTGCCAGCAGTCGGGACAGGTCCTCCTACGAGCAGTACTTC	CASSRDRSSYEQYF
TRBV5-1	many	TRBJ1-2	NA	TGCGCCAGCAGCTTTCTAGGGGAATTTAACTATGGCTACACCTTC	CASSFLGEFNYGYTF
TRBV9	NA	TRBJ2-7	NA	TGTGCCAGCAGCGTAGGCGCTCTCTCCGTCTACGAGCAGTACTTC	CASSVGALSVYEQYF
TRBV29-1	many	TRBJ2-1	NA	TGCAGCGTTGGAGGCGGCCAGGACCTCTACAATGAGCAGTTCTTC	CSVGGGQDLYNEQFF
TRBV30	NA	TRBJ1-2	TRBD1	TGTGCCTGGAGGACCGGGACAGGGGTTTACTATGGCTACACCTTC	CAWRTGTGVYYGYTF
TRBV7-9	few	TRBJ1-4	NA	TGTGCCAGCAGCCGGGCAGGGAGTGAAAAACTGTTTTTT	CASSRAGSEKLFF
TRBV12-3/TRBV12-4	many	TRBJ2-2	TRBD1	TGTGCCAGCAGCACCCGACAGGGGAACACCGGGGAGCTGTTTTTT	CASSTRQGNTGELFF
TRBV5-1	few	TRBJ2-7	TRBD2	TGCGCCAGCAGCTTGGGTGCTAGCGGCTACGAGCAGTACTTC	CASSLGASGYEQYF
TRBV10-3	NA	TRBJ1-2	NA	TGTGCCATCAGTGAGACATCTAACTATGGCTACACCTTC	CAISETSNYGYTF
TRBV27	NA	TRBJ2-5	NA	TGTGCCAGCAGGATAGGGTTATCAGAGACCCAGTACTTC	CASRIGLSETQYF
TRBV4-2	NA	TRBJ1-2	NA	TGTGCCAGCAGCCAAGATTGGGGAAGTGGGGGCTACACCTTC	CASSQDWGSGGYTF
TRBV7-3	many	TRBJ2-1	NA	TGTGCCAGCAGCCCCCAGCCTGGACCCTCGGGTGAGCAGTTCTTC	CASSPQPGPSGEQFF
TRBV6-6	many	TRBJ2-2	NA	TGTGCCAGCAGTCCGCCCGGGACGCAAAACACCGGGGAGCTGTTTTTT	CASSPPGTQNTGELFF
TRBV7-2	few	TRBJ2-7	NA	TGTGCCAGCAGCCGAAGACCGGATTACGAGCAGTACTTC	CASSRRPDYEQYF
TRBV6-1	many	TRBJ2-3	TRBD2	TGTGCCAGCAGTGAGGAATTAGCGGGGGGTGGAGATACGCAGTATTTT	CASSEELAGGGDTQYF
TRBV14	NA	TRBJ2-5	NA	TGTGCCAGCAGCCGGGCCCAGCTGGGGACCCAGTACTTC	CASSRAQLGTQYF
TRBV2	few	TRBJ2-5	TRBD1	TGTGCCAGGGGGACAGGGGAGACGCACCCTCAGTACTTC	CARGTGETHPQYF
TRBV5-4	NA	TRBJ2-2	NA	TGTGCCAGCAGCTTGGTTGGCACCGGGGAGCTGTTTTTT	CASSLVGTGELFF
TRBV5-4	many	TRBJ2-3	TRBD2	TGTGCCAGCAGCTTGGGGCTAGCGGACACAGATACGCAGTATTTT	CASSLGLADTDTQYF
TRBV7-6	NA	TRBJ2-5	NA	TGTGCCAGCAGCTTAGGACCAGATAGAGAGACCCAGTACTTC	CASSLGPDRETQYF
TRBV7-3	few	TRBJ1-2	TRBD1	TGTGCCAGCAGCTCGGGACAGGCTAACTATGGCTACACCTTC	CASSSGQANYGYTF
TRBV2	few	TRBJ2-1	NA	TGTGCCACCAGGAGACAGCAATACAATGAGCAGTTCTTC	CATRRQQYNEQFF
TRBV20-1	many	TRBJ2-6	NA	TGCAGTGCCCCAGGATTTTTAGCTTCGTCTGGGGCCAACGTCCTGACTTTC	CSAPGFLASSGANVLTF
TRBV6-4	NA	TRBJ2-3	NA	TGTGCCAGCAGTGACTCATCGGATACGCAGTATTTT	CASSDSSDTQYF
TRBV7-9	NA	TRBJ2-1	NA	TGTGCCAGCAGCTTAGCAGCGGAGTACAATGAGCAGTTCTTC	CASSLAAEYNEQFF
TRBV11-3	few	TRBJ2-2	NA	TGTGCCAGCAGCCCAGGGGAGGCCCCCGGGGAGCTGTTTTTT	CASSPGEAPGELFF
TRBV11-3	few	TRBJ2-2	NA	TGTGCCAGCAGCTTAGAAACCACCGGGGAGCTGTTTTTT	CASSLETTGELFF
TRBV20-1	many	TRBJ2-3	NA	TGCAGTGCTAGAGATCTTGGGGGAGTTGGGGATACGCAGTATTTT	CSARDLGGVGDTQYF
TRBV7-8	few	TRBJ2-7	TRBD2	TGTGCCAGCAGCTTCCAAGTAGCGGGAGGGCCCAGCTCCTACGAGCAGTACTTC	CASSFQVAGGPSSYEQYF
TRBV5-6	few	TRBJ2-3	TRBD1	TGTGGTGTAGGGACAGGGTTAGCAGATACGCAGTATTTT	CGVGTGLADTQYF
TRBV4-2	few	TRBJ1-2	TRBD1	TGTGCCAGCAGCCGGGGGACAGGGGGTGGCTACACCTTC	CASSRGTGGGYTF
TRBV20-1	many	TRBJ2-3	NA	TGCAGTGCTAGAGATCACGGAGGGGGCGCGAGGACAGATACGCAGTATTTT	CSARDHGGGARTDTQYF
TRBV29-1	few	TRBJ1-2	TRBD1	TGCAGCGTCCGGACAGGGGCGACCTATGGCTACACCTTC	CSVRTGATYGYTF
TRBV6-2/TRBV6-3	few	TRBJ2-7	TRBD1	TGTGCCAGCCATCGGACAGGGGCCTACGAGCAGTACTTC	CASHRTGAYEQYF
TRBV6-2/TRBV6-3	few	TRBJ1-5	TRBD1	TGTGCCAGCAGCCTGGGACAGCCCTATCAGCCCCAGCATTTT	CASSLGQPYQPQHF
TRBV7-8	NA	TRBJ2-5	NA	TGTGCCAGCAGCTTTTTAGTACCAGAGACCCAGTACTTC	CASSFLVPETQYF
TRBV5-1	NA	TRBJ2-7	NA	TGCGCCAGCAGCATTGGGACGTTTGTTTCCTACGAGCAGTACTTC	CASSIGTFVSYEQYF
TRBV12-3/TRBV12-4	many	TRBJ1-2	NA	TGTGCCAGCCATTCGAGGAGTGCCCACACCTTC	CASHSRSAHTF
TRBV21-1	few	TRBJ2-7	NA	TGTGCCAGCAGCAAGGACAGGGTTTGTGAGCAGTACTTC	CASSKDRVCEQYF
TRBV19	few	TRBJ1-6	NA	TGTGCCAGTAGTACGGGGCCAGGATATTCACCCCTCCACTTT	CASSTGPGYSPLHF
TRBV6-5	many	TRBJ2-6	NA	TGTGCCAGCACCCCGGCGGGCTCTGGGGCCAACGTCCTGACTTTC	CASTPAGSGANVLTF
TRBV20-1	once	TRBJ2-1	NA	TGCAGTGCTAGACTAGCCTACAATGAGCAGTTCTTC	CSARLAYNEQFF
TRBV12-3/TRBV12-4	few	TRBJ1-5	NA	TGTGCCAGCAGTTTCCCGGGCAATCAGCCCCAGCATTTT	CASSFPGNQPQHF
TRBV5-1	few	TRBJ1-1	NA	TGCGCCAGCAGCCCAGTCTCGGGGAATACTGAAGCTTTCTTT	CASSPVSGNTEAFF
TRBV6-2/TRBV6-3	many	TRBJ1-1	NA	TGTGCCAGCAGTTACGCGTTTATGAACACTGAAGCTTTCTTT	CASSYAFMNTEAFF
TRBV4-1	NA	TRBJ2-3	NA	TGCGCCAGCAGCCGGACTTTAACAGATACGCAGTATTTT	CASSRTLTDTQYF
TRBV7-7	many	TRBJ2-7	NA	TGTGCCAGCAGCTTAGTAGCTGGCGAAGGCGAGCAGTACTTC	CASSLVAGEGEQYF
TRBV11-2	NA	TRBJ2-3	NA	TGTGCCAGCAGCCCCAACCGGGACCGCAATAGGTATTTT	CASSPNRDRNRYF
TRBV9	NA	TRBJ2-5	NA	TGTGCCAGCAGCGACGGCCGGGGGGCCGCAGAGACCCAGTACTTC	CASSDGRGAAETQYF
TRBV5-1	NA	TRBJ1-2	NA	TGCGCCAGCAGCTTAGAAGGACACCTATTAGCTAACTATGGCTACACCTTC	CASSLEGHLLANYGYTF
TRBV27	NA	TRBJ2-1	TRBD1	TGTGCCAGCAGTCCACAGCCCAGGGGGAATGAGCAGTTCTTC	CASSPQPRGNEQFF
TRBV12-3/TRBV12-4	many	TRBJ1-1	TRBD1	TGTGCCAGCAGTTCCGGGACAGGGAACACTGAAGCTTTCTTT	CASSSGTGNTEAFF
TRBV29-1	few	TRBJ2-1	NA	TGCAGCGTTGCCCCCCAGGGCGATGAGCAGTTCTTC	CSVAPQGDEQFF
TRBV6-5	many	TRBJ2-3	NA	TGTGCCAGCAGGGACGGTGGTACGCAGTATTTT	CASRDGGTQYF
TRBV5-1	many	TRBJ2-1	NA	TGCGCCAGCAGTCCCGGGGAAAACAATGAGCAGTTCTTC	CASSPGENNEQFF
TRBV27	NA	TRBJ2-1	TRBD2	TGTGCCAGCAGTACACCGGGACTAGCGAAGTACAATGAGCAGTTCTTC	CASSTPGLAKYNEQFF
TRBV20-1	NA	TRBJ2-1	TRBD2	TGCAGTGCTAGTGGCGGGAGGAGGAATGAGCAGTTCTTC	CSASGGRRNEQFF
TRBV5-1	few	TRBJ1-2	NA	TGCGCCAGCAGCTTGGATACTGGCTATGGCTACACCTTC	CASSLDTGYGYTF
TRBV20-1	NA	TRBJ2-1	TRBD1	TGCAGTGCCCTAGGACAGGGTGACTCCAATGAGCAGTTCTTC	CSALGQGDSNEQFF
TRBV4-2	few	TRBJ2-7	NA	TGTGCCAGCAGCCAAGATCACGGCCCCTACGAGCAGTACTTC	CASSQDHGPYEQYF